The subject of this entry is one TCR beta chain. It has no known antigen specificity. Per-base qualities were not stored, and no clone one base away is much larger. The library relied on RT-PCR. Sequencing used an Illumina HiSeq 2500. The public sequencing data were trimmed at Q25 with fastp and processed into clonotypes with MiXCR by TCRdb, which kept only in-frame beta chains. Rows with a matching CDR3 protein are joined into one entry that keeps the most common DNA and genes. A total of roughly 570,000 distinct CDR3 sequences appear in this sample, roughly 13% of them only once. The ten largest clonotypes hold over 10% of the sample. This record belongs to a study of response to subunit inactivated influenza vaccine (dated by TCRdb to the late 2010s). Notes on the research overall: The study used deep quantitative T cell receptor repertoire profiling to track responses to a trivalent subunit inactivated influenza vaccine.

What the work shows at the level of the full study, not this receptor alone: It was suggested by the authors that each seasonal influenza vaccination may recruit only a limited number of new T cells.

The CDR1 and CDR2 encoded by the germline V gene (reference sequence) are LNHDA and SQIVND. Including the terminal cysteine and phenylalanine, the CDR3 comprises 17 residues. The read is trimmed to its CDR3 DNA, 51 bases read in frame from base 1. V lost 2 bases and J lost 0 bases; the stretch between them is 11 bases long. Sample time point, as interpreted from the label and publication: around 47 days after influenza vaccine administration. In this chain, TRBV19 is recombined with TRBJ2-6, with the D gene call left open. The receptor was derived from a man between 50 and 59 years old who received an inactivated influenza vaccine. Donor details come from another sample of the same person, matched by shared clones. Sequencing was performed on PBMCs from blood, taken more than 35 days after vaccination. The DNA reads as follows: TGTGCCAGTAGTATAAGCCGGGTGAGCTCTGGGGCCAACGTCCTGACTTTC. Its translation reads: CASSISRVSSGANVLTF.